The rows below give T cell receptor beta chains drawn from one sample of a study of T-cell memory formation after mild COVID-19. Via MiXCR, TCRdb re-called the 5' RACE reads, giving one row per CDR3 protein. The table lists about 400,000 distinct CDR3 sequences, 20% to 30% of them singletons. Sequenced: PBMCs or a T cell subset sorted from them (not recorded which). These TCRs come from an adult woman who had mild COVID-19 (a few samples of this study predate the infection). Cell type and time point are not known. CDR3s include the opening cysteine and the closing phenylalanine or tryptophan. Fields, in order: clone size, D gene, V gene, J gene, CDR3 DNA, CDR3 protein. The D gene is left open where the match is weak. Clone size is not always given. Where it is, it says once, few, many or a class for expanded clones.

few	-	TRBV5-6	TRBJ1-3	TGTGCCAGCAGCTTGATCGGATCCGGAAACACCATATATTTT	CASSLIGSGNTIYF
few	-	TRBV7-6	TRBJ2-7	TGTGCCAGCAGCCCGGGGGAAACCTACGAGCAGTACTTC	CASSPGETYEQYF
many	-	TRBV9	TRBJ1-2	TGTGCCAGCAGCGTATCGTCGGCCCTCTATGGCTACACCTTC	CASSVSSALYGYTF
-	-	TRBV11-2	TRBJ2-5	TGTGCCAGCAGCCTCGGGTCGTCCGGGCGCGAGACCCAGTACTTC	CASSLGSSGRETQYF
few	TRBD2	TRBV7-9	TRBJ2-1	TGTGCCAGCAGCTCGGGGGGAGCTGTGAAGCAGTTCTTC	CASSSGGAVKQFF
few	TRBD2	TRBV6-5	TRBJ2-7	TGTGCCAGCAGCGGGACTAGCGGGGGCTACGAGCAGTACTTC	CASSGTSGGYEQYF
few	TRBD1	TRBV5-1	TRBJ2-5	TGCGCCAGCAGCATTTCACAGGGGAACGAAGAGACCCAGTACTTC	CASSISQGNEETQYF
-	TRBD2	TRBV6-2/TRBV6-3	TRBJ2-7	TGTGCCAGCAGTTACGGCGGGAGGGCTTACGAGCAGTACTTC	CASSYGGRAYEQYF
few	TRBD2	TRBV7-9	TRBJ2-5	TGTGCCAGCAGCACTGTGGTTGGGCTAGCGGGAGCCCAAGAGACCCAGTACTTC	CASSTVVGLAGAQETQYF
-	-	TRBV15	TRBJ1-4	TGTGCCACCAGGGTTTCAGAAAAACTGTTTTTT	CATRVSEKLFF
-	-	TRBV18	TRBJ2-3	TGTGCCAGCTCACCGCAGGGGTTGACAGATACGCAGTATTTT	CASSPQGLTDTQYF
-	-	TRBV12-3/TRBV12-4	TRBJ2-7	TGTGCCAGCAGTTTTTCGCCCCCCTACGAGCAGTACTTC	CASSFSPPYEQYF
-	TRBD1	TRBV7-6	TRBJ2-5	TGTGCCAGCAGCGCTCGACAGGGGGCTGGAGAGACACAGTACTTC	CASSARQGAGETQYF
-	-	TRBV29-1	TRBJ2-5	TGCAGCGTTGAAACTACAGAGACCCAGTACTTC	CSVETTETQYF
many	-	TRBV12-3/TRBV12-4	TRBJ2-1	TGTGCCAGCAGTCTGGGGGCCCTTTACAATGAGCAGTTCTTC	CASSLGALYNEQFF
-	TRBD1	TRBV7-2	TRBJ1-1	TGTGCCAGCAGCTTGGGGGACAGGGTGGTCACTGAAGCTTTCTTT	CASSLGDRVVTEAFF
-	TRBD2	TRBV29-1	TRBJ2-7	TGCAGCGTTGGACCACGAGCGGGAGGGCTCAGAGTCTTC	CSVGPRAGGLRVF
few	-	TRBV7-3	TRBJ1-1	TGTGCCAGCAGCTCACAAGGGGGGATGGAAGCTTTCTTT	CASSSQGGMEAFF
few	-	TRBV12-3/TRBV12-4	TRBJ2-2	TGTGCCAGCAGTTCCCAGGGAAATAGGGAGCTGTTTTTT	CASSSQGNRELFF
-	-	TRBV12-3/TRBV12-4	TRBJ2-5	TGTGCCAGCGGAGTCAGCCAAGAGACCCAGTACTTC	CASGVSQETQYF
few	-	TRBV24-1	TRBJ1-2	TGTGCCACCAGTGAGGGGAACTATGGCTACACCTTC	CATSEGNYGYTF
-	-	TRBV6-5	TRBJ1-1	TGTGCCAGCAGTTACGACAGGTCGGGGACTGAAGCTTTCTTT	CASSYDRSGTEAFF
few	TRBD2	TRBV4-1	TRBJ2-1	TGCGCCAGCAGCCAGCTTCTAGCGGGAGGGCCAAACAATGAGCAGTTCTTC	CASSQLLAGGPNNEQFF
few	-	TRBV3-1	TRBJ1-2	TGTGCCAGCAGCCAGATCACAGGAATTTATGGCTACACCTTC	CASSQITGIYGYTF
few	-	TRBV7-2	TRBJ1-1	TGTGCCAGCAGCCCGGCGGGTTACACTGAAGCTTTCTTT	CASSPAGYTEAFF
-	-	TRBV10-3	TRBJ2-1	TGTGCCATCAGTGAGCGTGGTAGGGATGAGCAGTTCTTC	CAISERGRDEQFF
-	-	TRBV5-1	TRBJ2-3	TGCGCCAGCAGCGTTAGCGCGCTCTACGATACGCAGTATTTT	CASSVSALYDTQYF
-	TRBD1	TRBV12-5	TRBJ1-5	TGTGCTAGTGGTTTGGTTCGGAGGGGGCATGGTCAGCCCCAGCATTTT	CASGLVRRGHGQPQHF
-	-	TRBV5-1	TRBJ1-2	TGCGCCAGCAGCTTGGCCGGCCGAAGTGGCTACACCTTC	CASSLAGRSGYTF
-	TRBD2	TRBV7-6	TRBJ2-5	TGTGCCAGCAGCACCAGCGGGCTAGCGGGCCGAGGAGAGACCCAGTACTTC	CASSTSGLAGRGETQYF
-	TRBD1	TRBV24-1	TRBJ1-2	TGTGCCACCAGTGATCCGGGGACAGATTTTCGCTATGGCTACACCTTC	CATSDPGTDFRYGYTF
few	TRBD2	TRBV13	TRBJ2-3	TGTGCCAGCAGCTCCGGGGGACTATGGTATTTT	CASSSGGLWYF
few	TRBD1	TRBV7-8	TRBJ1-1	TGTGCCAGCAGCCACAGCAGACAGGGGTTGAAGTTGAACACTGAAGCTTTCTTT	CASSHSRQGLKLNTEAFF
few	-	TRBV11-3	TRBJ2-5	TGTGCCAGCAGCTTAGGTCGGAGGGGTCAAGAGACCCAGTACTTC	CASSLGRRGQETQYF
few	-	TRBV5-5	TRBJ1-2	TGTGCCAGCAGCTTGTACGAGACAGCCCCTAACTATGGCTACACCTTC	CASSLYETAPNYGYTF
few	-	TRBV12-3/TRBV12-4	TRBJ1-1	TGTGCCAGCAGTTGGGGGGGGGAGAACACTGAAGCTTTCTTT	CASSWGGENTEAFF
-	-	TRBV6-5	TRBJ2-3	TGTGCCAGCAGTTACCAGAACTCCAACTGGGGAACGCAGTATTTT	CASSYQNSNWGTQYF
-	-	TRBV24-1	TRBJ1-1	TGTGCCACCAGTGATGCCCTGTTGGGGAAAGCTTTCTTT	CATSDALLGKAFF
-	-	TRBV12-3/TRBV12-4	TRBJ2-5	TGTGCCAGCAGTCAAAAAGAGACCCAGTACTTC	CASSQKETQYF
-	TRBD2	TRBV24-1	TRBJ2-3	TGTGCCACCAGTCGGACGGGAGGAGGTACGCAGTATTTT	CATSRTGGGTQYF
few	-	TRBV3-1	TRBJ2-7	TGTGCCAGCAGCCAAGATTGGGGCCGAGCCAGAGACTACGAGCAGTACTTC	CASSQDWGRARDYEQYF
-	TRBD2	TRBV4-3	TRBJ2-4	TGCGCCAGCAGCCAAGATCTAGCGGGAGGAACCAAAAACATTCAGTACTTC	CASSQDLAGGTKNIQYF
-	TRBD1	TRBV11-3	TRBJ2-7	TGTGCCAGCAGCTTAGCGGCAGGGGGCACCGAGCAGTACTTC	CASSLAAGGTEQYF
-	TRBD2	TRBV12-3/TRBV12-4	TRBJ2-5	TGTGCCAGCCAAGGGACTAGCGGGGGCAGTGAGACCCAGTACTTC	CASQGTSGGSETQYF
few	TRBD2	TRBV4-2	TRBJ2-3	TGTGCCAGCAGCCTCCCGAGCGGGAGCTCGCCGGATTCTAGCACAGATACGCAGTATTTT	CASSLPSGSSPDSSTDTQYF
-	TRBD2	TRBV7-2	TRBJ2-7	TGTGCCAGCAGCCCCTCCGGAGTAGCGGGAGAGGCCCGTTACGAGCAGTACTTC	CASSPSGVAGEARYEQYF
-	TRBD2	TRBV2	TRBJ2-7	TGTGCCAGCAGTGATAGGACTAGCGGGGGACAGCAGTACTTC	CASSDRTSGGQQYF
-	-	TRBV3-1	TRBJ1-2	TGTGCCAGCAGCCAAGAAAGGGGAGGCTACACCTTC	CASSQERGGYTF
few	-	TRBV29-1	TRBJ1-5	TGCAGCTCCCGAGACGGGAGCAATCAGCCCCAGCATTTT	CSSRDGSNQPQHF
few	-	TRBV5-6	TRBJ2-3	TGTGCCAGCAGCTTGGTAGAAACAGATACGCAGTATTTT	CASSLVETDTQYF
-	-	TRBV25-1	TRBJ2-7	TGTGCCAGCAGTGAAGGATTTGGGCCCGGCGAGCAGTACTTC	CASSEGFGPGEQYF
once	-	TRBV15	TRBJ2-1	TGTGCCACCCGGGGACAAGGGATTGAGCAGTTCTTC	CATRGQGIEQFF
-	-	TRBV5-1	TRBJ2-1	TGCGCCAGCAGTCCACTCCCCATAGACGTCTCAGTGCAAGTCGGCAATGAGCAGTTCTTC	CASSPLPIDVSVQVGNEQFF